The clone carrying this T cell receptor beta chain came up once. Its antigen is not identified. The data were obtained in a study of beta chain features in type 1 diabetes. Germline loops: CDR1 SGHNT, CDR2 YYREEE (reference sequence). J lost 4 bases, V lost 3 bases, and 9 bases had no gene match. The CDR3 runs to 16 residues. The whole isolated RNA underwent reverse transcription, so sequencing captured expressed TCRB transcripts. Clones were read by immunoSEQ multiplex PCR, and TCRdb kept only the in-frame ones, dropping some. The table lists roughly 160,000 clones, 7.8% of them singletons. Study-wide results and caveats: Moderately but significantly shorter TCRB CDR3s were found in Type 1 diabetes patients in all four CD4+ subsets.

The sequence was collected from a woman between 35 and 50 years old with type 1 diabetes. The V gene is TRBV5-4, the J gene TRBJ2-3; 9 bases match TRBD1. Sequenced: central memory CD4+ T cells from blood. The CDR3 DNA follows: TGTGCCAGCAGCTCCATGGACAGGGGTTCCCCAGATACGCAGTATTTT. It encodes CASSSMDRGSPDTQYF. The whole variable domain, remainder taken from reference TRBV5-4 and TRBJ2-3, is ETGVTQSPTHLIKTRGQQVTLRCSSQSGHNTVSWYQQALGQGPQFIFQYYREEENGRGNFPPRFSGLQFPNYSSELNVNALELDDSALYLCASSSMDRGSPDTQYFGPGTRLTVL.